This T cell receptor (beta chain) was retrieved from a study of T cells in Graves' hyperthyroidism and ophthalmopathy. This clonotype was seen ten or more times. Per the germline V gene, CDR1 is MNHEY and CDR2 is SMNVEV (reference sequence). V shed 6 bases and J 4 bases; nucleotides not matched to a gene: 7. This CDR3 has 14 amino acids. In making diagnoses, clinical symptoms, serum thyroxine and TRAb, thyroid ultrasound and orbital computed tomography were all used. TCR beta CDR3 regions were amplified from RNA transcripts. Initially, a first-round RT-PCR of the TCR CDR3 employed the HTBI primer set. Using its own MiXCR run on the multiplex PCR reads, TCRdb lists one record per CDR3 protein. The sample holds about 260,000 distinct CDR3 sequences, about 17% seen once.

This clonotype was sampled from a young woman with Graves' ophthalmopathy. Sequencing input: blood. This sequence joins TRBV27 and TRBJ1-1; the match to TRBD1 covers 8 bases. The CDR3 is CASRGQEGGTEAFF. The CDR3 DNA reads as TGTGCCAGCAGGGGACAGGAGGGGGGCACTGAAGCTTTCTTT.